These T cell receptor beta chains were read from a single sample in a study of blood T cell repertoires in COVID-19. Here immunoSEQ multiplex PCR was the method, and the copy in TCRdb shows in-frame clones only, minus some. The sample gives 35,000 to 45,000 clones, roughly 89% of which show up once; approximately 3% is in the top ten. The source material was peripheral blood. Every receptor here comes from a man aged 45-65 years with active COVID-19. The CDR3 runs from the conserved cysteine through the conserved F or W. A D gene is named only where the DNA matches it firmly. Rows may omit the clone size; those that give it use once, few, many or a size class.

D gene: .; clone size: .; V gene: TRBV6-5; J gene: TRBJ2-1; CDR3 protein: CASSRTPEVNEQFF; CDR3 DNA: TGTGCCAGCAGTCGGACTCCGGAGGTAAATGAGCAGTTCTTC
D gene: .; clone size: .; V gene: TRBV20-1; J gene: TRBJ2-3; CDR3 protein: CSARALDTQYF; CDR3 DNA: TGCAGTGCTAGAGCCTTGGATACGCAGTATTTT
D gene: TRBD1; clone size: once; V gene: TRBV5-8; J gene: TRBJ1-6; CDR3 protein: CASNDRGRLYNSPLHF; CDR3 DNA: TGTGCCAGCAATGACAGGGGGCGTCTCTATAATTCACCCCTCCACTTT
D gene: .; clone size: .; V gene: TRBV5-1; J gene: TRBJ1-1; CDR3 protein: CASRDPQGFNTEAFF; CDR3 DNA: TGCGCCAGCAGGGACCCCCAGGGCTTTAACACTGAAGCTTTCTTT
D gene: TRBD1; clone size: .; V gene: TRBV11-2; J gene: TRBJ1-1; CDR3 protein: CASSPRTGGNTEAFF; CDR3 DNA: TGTGCCAGCAGCCCTCGGACAGGGGGGAACACTGAAGCTTTCTTT
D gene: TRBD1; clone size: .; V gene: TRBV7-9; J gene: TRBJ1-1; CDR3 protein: CASSRGDRVNTEAFF; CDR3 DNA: TGTGCCAGCAGCCGCGGGGACAGGGTGAACACTGAAGCTTTCTTT
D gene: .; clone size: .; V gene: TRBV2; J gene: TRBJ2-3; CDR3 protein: CASSGDTDTQYF; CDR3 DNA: TGTGCCAGCAGCGGGGACACAGATACGCAGTATTTT
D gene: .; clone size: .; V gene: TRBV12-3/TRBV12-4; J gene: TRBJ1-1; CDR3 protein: CASGPGGRQAFF; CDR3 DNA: TGTGCCAGCGGTCCGGGAGGGCGACAAGCTTTCTTT
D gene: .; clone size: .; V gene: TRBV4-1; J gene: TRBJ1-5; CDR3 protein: CASSQDRDTNQPQHF; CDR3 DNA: TGCGCCAGCAGCCAAGACCGGGACACCAATCAGCCCCAGCATTTT
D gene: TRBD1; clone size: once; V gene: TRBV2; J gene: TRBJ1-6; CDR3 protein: CASSVLETGNNSPLHF; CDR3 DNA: TGTGCCAGCAGTGTGCTTGAGACAGGGAATAATTCACCCCTCCACTTT
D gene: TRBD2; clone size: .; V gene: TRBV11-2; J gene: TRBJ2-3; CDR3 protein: CASSFRLAAERSDTQYF; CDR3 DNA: TGTGCCAGCAGCTTTAGACTAGCGGCGGAAAGATCAGATACGCAGTATTTT
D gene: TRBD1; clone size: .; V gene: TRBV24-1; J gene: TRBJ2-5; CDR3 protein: CATCGTGGRETQYF; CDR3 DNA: TGTGCCACCTGTGGCACAGGGGGCCGGGAGACCCAGTACTTC
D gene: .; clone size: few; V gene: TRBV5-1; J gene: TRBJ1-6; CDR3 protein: CASCPWTRERNSPLHF; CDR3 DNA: TGCGCCAGCTGCCCGTGGACCCGGGAACGCAATTCACCCCTCCACTTT
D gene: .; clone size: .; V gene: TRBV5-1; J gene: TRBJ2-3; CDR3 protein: CASATHGSSTDTQYF; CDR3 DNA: TGCGCCAGCGCTACTCACGGTTCTAGCACAGATACGCAGTATTTT
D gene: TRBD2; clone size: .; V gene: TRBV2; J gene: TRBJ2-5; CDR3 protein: CASSGGLAGGLGTQYF; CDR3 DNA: TGTGCCAGCAGTGGAGGACTAGCGGGGGGGCTGGGGACCCAGTACTTC
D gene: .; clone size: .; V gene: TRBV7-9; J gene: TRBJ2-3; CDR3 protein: CASSQGGRTDTQYF; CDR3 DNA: TGTGCCAGCAGCCAGGGAGGACGCACAGATACGCAGTATTTT
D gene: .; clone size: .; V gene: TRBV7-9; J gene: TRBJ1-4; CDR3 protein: CASSPGWTNEKLFF; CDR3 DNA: TGTGCCAGCAGCCCGGGGTGGACTAATGAAAAACTGTTTTTT
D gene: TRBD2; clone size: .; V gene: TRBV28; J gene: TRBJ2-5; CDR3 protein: CATKTGTSGGTYQETQYF; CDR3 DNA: TGTGCCACGAAAACCGGGACTAGCGGGGGGACGTACCAAGAGACCCAGTACTTC
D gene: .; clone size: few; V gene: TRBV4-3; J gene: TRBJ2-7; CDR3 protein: CASSQGGGYEQYF; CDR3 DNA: TGCGCCAGCAGCCAAGGGGGAGGCTACGAGCAGTACTTC
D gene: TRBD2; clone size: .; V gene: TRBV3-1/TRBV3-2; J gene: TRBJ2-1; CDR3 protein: CARSQDLGLAGGGDEQFF; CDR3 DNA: TGTGCCCGCAGCCAAGATCTGGGACTAGCGGGGGGGGGCGATGAGCAGTTCTTC
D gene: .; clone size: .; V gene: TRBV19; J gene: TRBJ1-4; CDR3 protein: CASSGRHTNEKLFF; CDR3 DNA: TGTGCCAGTAGTGGGAGACACACTAATGAAAAACTGTTTTTT
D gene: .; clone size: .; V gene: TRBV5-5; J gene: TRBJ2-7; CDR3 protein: CASSSDRGYEQYF; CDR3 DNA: TGTGCCAGCAGTTCGGACAGAGGCTACGAGCAGTACTTC
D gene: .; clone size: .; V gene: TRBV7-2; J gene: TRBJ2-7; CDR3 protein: CASSLAGARLYEQYF; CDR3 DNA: TGTGCCAGCAGCTTAGCGGGGGCCCGCCTATACGAGCAGTACTTC
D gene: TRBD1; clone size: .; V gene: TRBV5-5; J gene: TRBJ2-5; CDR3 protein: CASSSHTGDQETQYF; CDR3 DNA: TGTGCCAGCAGCTCCCATACAGGGGACCAAGAGACCCAGTACTTC
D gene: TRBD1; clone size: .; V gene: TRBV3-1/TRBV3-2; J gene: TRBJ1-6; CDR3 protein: CASSPWTGSNSPLHF; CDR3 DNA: TGTGCCAGCAGCCCGTGGACAGGGTCGAATTCACCCCTCCACTTT
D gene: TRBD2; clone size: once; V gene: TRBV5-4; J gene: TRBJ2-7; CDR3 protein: CASSRTSGGNEQYF; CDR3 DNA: TGTGCCAGCAGCCGGACTAGCGGGGGGAACGAGCAGTACTTC
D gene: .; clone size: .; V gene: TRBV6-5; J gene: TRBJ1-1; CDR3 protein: CASTKNTEAFF; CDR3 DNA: TGTGCCAGCACTAAGAACACTGAAGCTTTCTTT
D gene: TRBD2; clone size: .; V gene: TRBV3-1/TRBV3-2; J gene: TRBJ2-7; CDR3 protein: CASSPSGRTSYEQYF; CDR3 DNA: TGTGCCAGCAGCCCTAGCGGGCGAACTTCCTACGAGCAGTACTTC
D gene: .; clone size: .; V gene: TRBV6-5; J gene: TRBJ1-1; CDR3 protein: CASSDSMNTEAFF; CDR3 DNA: TGTGCCAGCAGCGACAGCATGAACACTGAAGCTTTCTTT
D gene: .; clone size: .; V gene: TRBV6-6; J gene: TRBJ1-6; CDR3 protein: CASRVPGAGNNSPLHF; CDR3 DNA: TGTGCCAGCAGGGTCCCAGGGGCTGGAAATAATTCACCCCTCCACTTT
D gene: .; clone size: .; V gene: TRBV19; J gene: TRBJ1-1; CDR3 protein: CASSWGGPLGNTEAFF; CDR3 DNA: TGTGCCAGTAGTTGGGGGGGACCACTCGGGAACACTGAAGCTTTCTTT
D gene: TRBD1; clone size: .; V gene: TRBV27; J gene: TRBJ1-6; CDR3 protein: CASSPLRDSNSPLHF; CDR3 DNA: TGTGCCAGCAGTCCACTCCGGGACAGCAATTCACCCCTCCACTTT
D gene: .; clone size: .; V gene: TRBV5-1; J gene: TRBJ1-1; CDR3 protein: CASSLAGEVTEAFF; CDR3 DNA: TGCGCCAGCAGCTTGGCCGGGGAGGTCACTGAAGCTTTCTTT
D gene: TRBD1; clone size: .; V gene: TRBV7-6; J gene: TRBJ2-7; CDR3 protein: CASSSPQTGLEQYF; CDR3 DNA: TGTGCCAGCAGCTCCCCTCAGACAGGGCTCGAGCAGTACTTC
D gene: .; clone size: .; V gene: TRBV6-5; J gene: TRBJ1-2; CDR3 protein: CASRRGLLGYTF; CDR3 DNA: TGTGCCAGCAGGAGGGGACTATTGGGCTACACCTTC
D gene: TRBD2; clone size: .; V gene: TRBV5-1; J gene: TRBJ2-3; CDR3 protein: CASRLAVTSTDTQYF; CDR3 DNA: TGCGCCAGCAGGCTAGCGGTAACTAGCACAGATACGCAGTATTTT
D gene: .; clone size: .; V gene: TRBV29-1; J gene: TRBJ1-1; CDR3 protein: CSVVTGLSEAFF; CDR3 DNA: TGCAGCGTTGTCACTGGACTATCTGAAGCTTTCTTT
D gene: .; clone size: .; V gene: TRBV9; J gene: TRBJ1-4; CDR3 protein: CASSVGWGDGEKLFF; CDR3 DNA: TGTGCCAGCAGCGTAGGGTGGGGCGATGGCGAAAAACTGTTTTTT
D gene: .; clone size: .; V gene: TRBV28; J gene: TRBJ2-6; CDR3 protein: CASRGRVGANVLTF; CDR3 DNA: TGTGCCAGCAGGGGGCGAGTCGGGGCCAACGTCCTGACTTTC
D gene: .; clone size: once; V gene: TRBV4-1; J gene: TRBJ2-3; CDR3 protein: CASSQGQGGTDTQYF; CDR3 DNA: TGCGCCAGCAGCCAAGGACAGGGAGGAACAGATACGCAGTATTTT
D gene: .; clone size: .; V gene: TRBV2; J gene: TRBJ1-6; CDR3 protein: CASSDRAPLHF; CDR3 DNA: TGTGCCAGCAGTGACAGGGCTCCCCTCCACTTT
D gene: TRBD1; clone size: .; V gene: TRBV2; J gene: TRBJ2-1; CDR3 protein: CASTGTGAHEQFF; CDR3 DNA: TGTGCCAGCACTGGGACAGGGGCCCATGAGCAGTTCTTC
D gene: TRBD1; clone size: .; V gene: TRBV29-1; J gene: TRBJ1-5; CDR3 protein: CSASDRFDQPQHF; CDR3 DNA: TGCAGCGCTTCGGACAGGTTCGATCAGCCCCAGCATTTT
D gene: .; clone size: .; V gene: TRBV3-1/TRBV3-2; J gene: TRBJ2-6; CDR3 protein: CASSQGREWAANVLTF; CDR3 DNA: TGTGCCAGCAGCCAAGGGCGAGAGTGGGCGGCCAACGTCCTGACTTTC
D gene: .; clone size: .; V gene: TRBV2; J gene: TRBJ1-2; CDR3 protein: CASTKGRGPGYGYTF; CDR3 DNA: TGTGCCAGCACCAAAGGGCGGGGCCCTGGCTATGGCTACACCTTC